This entry concerns a single T cell receptor beta chain. The antigen remains undetermined. The CDR3 length is 15 residues. Germline V gene data show CDR1 as SGHRS and CDR2 as YFSETQ. Trimming took 2 bases from V and 2 from J, leaving 13 bases between them. This sample stems from a study of post-analysis software for immune sequencing data. Whole-study context: In terms of disease course, relapsing-remitting, secondary progressive and progressive-relapsing multiple sclerosis were included. General study findings and limits: Same-batch preparations were strongly co-clustered by F measure. Patients carried roughly five TRBV segments more frequently than controls did, and TRBV5-6, TRBV5-1 and TRBV20-1 were among them. Controls' normalized Chao1 diversity significantly exceeded that of multiple sclerosis patients.

Prepared libraries of TCR beta cDNA carried unique molecular identifiers. Out of 1 to 10 million T cells, about 500,000 cDNA molecules were generated. TCRdb independently ran MiXCR on the PCR reads; one entry per CDR3 protein. Counted here are more than 450,000 distinct CDR3 sequences, around a third occurring once; the ten biggest clones make up approximately 6%. This clonotype was sampled from a girl younger than 18 with multiple sclerosis. The rearrangement uses TRBV5-1 and TRBJ2-5; D may match TRBD1 or TRBD2 (5 bases each). The sample taken for sequencing was blood. The CDR3 spells CASSFPPGRQETQYF. Written as DNA, the CDR3 is TGCGCCAGCAGCTTCCCCCCGGGGCGTCAAGAGACCCAGTACTTC. Full variable domain (remainder filled in from reference TRBV5-1 and TRBJ2-5): KAGVTQTPRYLIKTRGQQVTLSCSPISGHRSVSWYQQTPGQGLQFLFEYFSETQRNKGNFPGRFSGRQFSNSRSEMNVSTLELGDSALYLCASSFPPGRQETQYFGPGTRLLVL.